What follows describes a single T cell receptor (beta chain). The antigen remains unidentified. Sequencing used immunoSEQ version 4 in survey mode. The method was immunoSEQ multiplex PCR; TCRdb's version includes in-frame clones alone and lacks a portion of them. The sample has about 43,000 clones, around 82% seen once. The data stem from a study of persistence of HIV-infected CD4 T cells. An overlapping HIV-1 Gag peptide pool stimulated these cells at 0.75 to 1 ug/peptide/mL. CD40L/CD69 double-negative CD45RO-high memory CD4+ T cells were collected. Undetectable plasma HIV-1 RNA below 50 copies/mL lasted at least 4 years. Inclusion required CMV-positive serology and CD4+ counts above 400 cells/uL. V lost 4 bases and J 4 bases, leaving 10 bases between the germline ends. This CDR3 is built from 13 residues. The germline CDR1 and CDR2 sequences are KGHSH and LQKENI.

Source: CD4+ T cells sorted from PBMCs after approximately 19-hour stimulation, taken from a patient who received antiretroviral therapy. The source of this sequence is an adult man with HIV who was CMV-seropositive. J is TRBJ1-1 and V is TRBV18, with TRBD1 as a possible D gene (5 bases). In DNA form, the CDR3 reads TGTGCCAGCTCACGCCCGGGGGTCACTGAAGCTTTCTTT. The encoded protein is CASSRPGVTEAFF.